This paragraph covers one T cell receptor beta chain sequence. The sample is drawn from a study of T cells in Graves' hyperthyroidism and ophthalmopathy. As for the study in general: It was at initial diagnosis, before any treatment, that peripheral blood was collected.

Trimming took 3 bases from V and 6 from J, leaving 8 bases between them. The germline V gene encodes CDR1 KGHSH and CDR2 LQKENI. The CDR3 consists of 12 residues. Regions amplified from RNA transcripts were the TCR beta CDR3 regions. Primed by the HTBI set, a first-round RT-PCR was run on the TCR CDR3. From the multiplex PCR reads, TCRdb called clonotypes with MiXCR, one entry per CDR3 protein. The sample holds approximately 330,000 distinct CDR3 sequences; around a sixth are singletons and the top ten take under 55%. The sequence was collected from a woman aged 45 to 65 with Graves' hyperthyroidism. V gene TRBV18 combines with J gene TRBJ1-2; D unresolved. The sequencing sample was made of blood. The CDR3 is CASSPREDGYTF. The CDR3 region has the DNA TGTGCCAGCTCACCTCGGGAGGATGGCTACACCTTC.